This TCR beta chain was sequenced for a study of blood T cell repertoires in COVID-19. Only in-frame clones appear in the TCRdb table, and some are missing; sequencing was by immunoSEQ multiplex PCR. Among approximately 300,000 clones listed, approximately 90% were seen once. The CDR3 is 15 residues long. Germline V lookup: CDR1 MNHEY, CDR2 SMNVEV (reference sequence). V was trimmed by 4 bases and J by 4 bases, leaving 16 bases between them. This clone was counted between two and nine times. The sequenced material came from PBMCs or T cells enriched from blood (not recorded which). The clonotype comes from a young woman who had recovered from COVID-19. The chain joins TRBV27 to TRBJ1-2, with D tentatively TRBD1 (6 bases). CDR3 DNA: TGTGCCAGCAGTTCGCTACAGGGATCCCTCTATGGCTACACCTTC. It yields the protein CASSSLQGSLYGYTF.